This entry features one TCR beta chain sequence. Its antigen remains unidentified. Primers included in the PCR were 60 Vbeta and 13 Jbeta primers. Some clones are missing from TCRdb's copy, which holds only in-frame ones; the method was immunoSEQ multiplex PCR. The sample has about 160,000 clones, 80% to 85% seen once. This specimen belongs to a study of cytomegalovirus exposure and HLA in healthy donors. Study-level findings and limits: Presence/absence analyses assumed roughly uniform sequencing depth across donors.

From germline, CDR1 is KGHSH and CDR2 LQKENI. V trimming: 4 bases; J trimming: 6 bases; junction bases outside the gene matches: 3. The CDR3 runs 14 residues. The receptor was isolated from a male donor in good health and CMV-seropositive. The V call is TRBV18, the J call TRBJ2-2; 9 nucleotides agree with TRBD1. Sequencing was carried out using PBMCs. The CDR3 DNA follows: TGTGCCAGCTCACTACGACAGGGGGCCGGGGAGCTGTTTTTT. Translation gives CASSLRQGAGELFF.